This T cell receptor (beta chain) emerged from a study of blood T cell repertoires in COVID-19. Authors' processing steps: Amplification from reference gene primers served as the basis for estimated nucleated cell counts. Produced via immunoSEQ multiplex PCR; TCRdb's table is partial and in-frame only. For V, J and clone size, that table is used; D and trimming come from the DNA. The profile covers roughly 130,000 clones, with more than 70% appearing a single time and less than 4.5% taken by the ten largest. In germline, CDR1 is SGHNT, CDR2 YENEEA. The germline V and J ends were trimmed by 0 bases and 1 base, with 12 bases remaining between them. CDR3 length: 16 residues.

The chain uses TRBV11-3 and TRBJ2-5; D possibly corresponds to TRBD2 (5 bases). The receptor was derived from a woman aged 55-75 years with acute or convalescent COVID-19. Sequencing used peripheral blood. The CDR3 bases are TGTGCCAGCAGCTTAGATCGAGCGGCCATCCAAGAGACCCAGTACTTC. Its translation: CASSLDRAAIQETQYF.